This T cell receptor beta chain was sequenced for a study of OX40 agonist ivuxolimab in advanced cancers. About the study: Dosing consisted of intravenous ivuxolimab at 0.01 to 10 mg/kg every 2 weeks. The dose-escalation cohort had hepatocellular carcinoma, melanoma, renal cell or head and neck cancer. Study-wide points: Doses of 0.1 to 3.0 mg/kg were accompanied by clonal expansion of CD4+ and CD8+ blood T cells by week 6.

As regards this clone: The antigen is unknown.

The CDR3 length is 14 residues. The V gene's germline CDR1 is SEHNR and CDR2 FQNEAQ (reference sequence). The V and J ends lost 7 bases and 1 base respectively, with 10 bases between them. This table comes from immunoSEQ multiplex PCR, and its TCRdb copy is limited to in-frame clones, with some not included. The data hold fewer than 60,000 clones, with around 85% observed a single time. With autoimmune disease history or systemic immunosuppression, patients were excluded. The sample here was CD4+ or CD8+ T cells sorted from blood, taken in a trial of the OX40 agonist ivuxolimab. The TCR originated in an adult with an advanced solid tumor such as melanoma, head and neck, liver or kidney cancer. This chain joins TRBV7-9 and TRBJ2-2; unclear D gene. In DNA form, the CDR3 reads TGTGCCAGCACCTTTCCACAGAACACCGGGGAGCTGTTTTTT. This codes for CASTFPQNTGELFF.